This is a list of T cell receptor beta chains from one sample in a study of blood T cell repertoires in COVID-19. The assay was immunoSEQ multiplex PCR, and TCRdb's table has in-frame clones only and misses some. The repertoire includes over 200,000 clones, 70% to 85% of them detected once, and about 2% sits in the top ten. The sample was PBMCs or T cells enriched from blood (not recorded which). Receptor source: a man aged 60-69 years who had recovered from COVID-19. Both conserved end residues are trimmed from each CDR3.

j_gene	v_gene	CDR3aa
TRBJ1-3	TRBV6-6	ASRRGRDAKSSGNTIY
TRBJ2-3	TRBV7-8	ASSLDSLTQY
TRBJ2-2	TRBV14	ASSQVSQWVAGELF
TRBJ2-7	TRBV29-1	SVEQDSYEQY
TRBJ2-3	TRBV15	ATSRGLAGGRTDTQY
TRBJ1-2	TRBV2	ASSTTGLYGYT
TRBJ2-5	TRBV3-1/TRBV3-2	ASSRTGQYQETQY
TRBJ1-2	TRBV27	ASSLAGRYGYT
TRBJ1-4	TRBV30	AWSGLQGSNEKLF
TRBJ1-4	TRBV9	ASSPGPANEKLF